This T cell receptor (beta chain) was retrieved from a study of patients and donors after allogeneic stem cell transplantation. This clonotype appeared a few times. TCRdb re-called the RT-PCR reads through MiXCR, storing one row per CDR3 protein. The profile covers more than 850,000 distinct CDR3 sequences, with around 17% appearing a single time and approximately 5.9% taken by the ten largest. Unmatched junction bases numbered 3, after V lost 3 bases and J lost 3 bases. The CDR3 sequence is 15 residues long. CDR1 and CDR2 from the germline V gene are KGHDR and SFDVKD. V usage is TRBV24-1 and J usage is TRBJ2-5, with 10 bases that match TRBD1. Material for sequencing was blood, either unsorted or a sorted T cell fraction (not recorded which). The TCR was taken from a human donor who was either an allogeneic HSCT recipient or a stem cell or donor lymphocyte infusion donor (not recorded which). It is not recorded whose cells these are; they may come from a transplant donor. CDR3 sequence (DNA): TGTGCCACCAGTGATGCGGACAGGGGGAAAGAGACCCAGTACTTC. This gives the protein CATSDADRGKETQYF.